This TCR beta chain was sequenced for a study of post-analysis software for immune sequencing data. CDR3 length: 17 amino acids. The ends were cut back, 4 bases at V and 0 bases at J, with 19 bases in the middle. Germline V gene sequence: CDR1 LGHDT, CDR2 YNNKEL (reference sequence). This clonotype was observed a few times. No antigen is known for it. Unique molecular identifiers tagged the TCR beta cDNA libraries. Out of about 0.95 to 10 million T cells, about 460,000 cDNA molecules were generated. Using its own MiXCR run on the PCR reads, TCRdb lists one record per CDR3 protein. The sample gives around 160,000 distinct CDR3 sequences, roughly 34% of which show up once; about 26% is in the top ten. Study findings and constraints: Controls had significantly higher normalized Chao1 diversity than multiple sclerosis patients. F measure showed strong co-clustering of same-batch samples. About 5 TRBV segments were significantly more frequent in patients than in controls. TRBV5-6, TRBV5-1 and TRBV20-1 were among these segments.

The rearrangement joins TRBV3-1 to TRBJ2-7; no definite D call. The sequences come from blood, collected after autologous hematopoietic stem cell transplantation. This sequence was found in a girl aged 10-17 years with multiple sclerosis. The CDR3 loop is CASSPPRVRLSSYEQYF. CDR3 DNA: TGTGCCAGCAGCCCACCCCGAGTTCGGCTTTCCTCCTACGAGCAGTACTTC.